This T cell receptor beta chain was identified during a study of cytomegalovirus exposure and HLA in healthy donors. Turning to this clone: What it binds is unknown.

Germline loops: CDR1 SGHRS, CDR2 YFSETQ. The CDR3 extends over 11 amino acids. Trimming removed 4 bases from V and 0 bases from J, with 2 bases in between. A multiplex PCR was run with 60 Vbeta primers and 13 Jbeta primers. Method: immunoSEQ multiplex PCR; TCRdb's copy keeps in-frame clones and lacks some. The top ten clones hold around 8% of a sample with a few hundred thousand clones, 81% of them seen once. Whole-study results and caveats: The analysis excluded some indistinguishable V segments, including TRBV6-2 and TRBV6-3.

The gene calls are TRBV5-1 and TRBJ2-7; no reliable D call. The sequencing input was PBMCs. The clonotype comes from a woman aged 55-75 years in good health and CMV-seropositive. The CDR3 here is CASSHSYEQYF. CDR3 DNA sequence: TGCGCCAGCAGCCACTCCTACGAGCAGTACTTC.